The sequence of this T cell receptor (beta chain) was determined in a study of cytomegalovirus exposure and HLA in healthy donors. The study ran its PCR with 60 Vbeta and 13 Jbeta primers. Sequenced by immunoSEQ multiplex PCR; TCRdb stores in-frame clones only, minus some. The table records roughly 200,000 clones, around 80% of them present only once. Of note for this clone: The antigen is undetermined.

The CDR3 covers 16 residues. Trimming pared 1 base from V and 0 bases from J, leaving 10 bases between. Germline V lookup: CDR1 MGHRA, CDR2 YSYEKL. Findings and caveats of the study: In an earlier analysis, in some 540 donors, most V segments appeared productive either ~90% or ~30% of the time.

This receptor was obtained from a man aged 45 to 65 in good health and CMV-seronegative. V is TRBV4-1 and J is TRBJ2-1; D perhaps matches TRBD2 (5 bases). Sequenced: PBMCs. DNA for the CDR3: TGCGCCAGCAGCCAAGGGAGCGGCTTCTCCTACAATGAGCAGTTCTTC. It codes for CASSQGSGFSYNEQFF.